Below are 13 T cell receptor beta chains sequenced from a single sample in a study of shared clonotypes between healthy human individuals. Clones were sequenced by immunoSEQ multiplex PCR, and TCRdb holds only the in-frame ones, with some missing. The profile shows about 990,000 clones, more than 75% of them singletons. The sequenced sample consisted of memory CD4+ T cells from PBMCs. This sample's subset: CD45RA-negative fraction. All receptors come from a man between 18 and 35 years old in good health. Some clones in this sample may be carry-over from other donors' samples.

The J gene is TRBJ1-2, the V gene TRBV5-6; D is unclear. Trimming removed 0 bases at V and 8 bases at J, with 11 bases between. This CDR3 is 13 amino acids long. Germline V gene lookup returns CDR1 SGHDT and CDR2 YYEEEE. The CDR3 bases are TGTGCCAGCAGCTTGGTAACGGCCATGGGCTACACCTTC. This encodes CASSLVTAMGYTF.

This sequence joins TRBV5-1 and TRBJ2-1; maybe TRBD1 (6 bases). V shed 3 bases and J shed 4 bases, with 17 bases lying between them. CDR1 and CDR2 from the germline V gene are SGHRS and YFSETQ. This CDR3 spans 16 amino acids. The CDR3 DNA reads as TGCGCCAGCAGCTCCCAACCGGGACAACCTTACAATGAGCAGTTCTTC. Its protein product is CASSSQPGQPYNEQFF.

This rearrangement joins TRBV19 to TRBJ2-7; the match to TRBD1 covers 10 bases. CDR1 is LNHDA, CDR2 SQIVND, per germline (reference sequence). The CDR3 consists of 15 residues. V gave up 4 bases and J gave up 4 bases; unmatched junction bases: 7. The CDR3, as DNA: TGTGCCAGTAGTAGACCGGGACAGGGGACGTACGAGCAGTACTTC. The encoded protein is CASSRPGQGTYEQYF.

The rearrangement links TRBV5-4 to TRBJ1-1, with D possibly being TRBD1 (5 bases). The CDR3 has 13 amino acids. V lost 10 bases, J lost 3 bases, and 16 bases lay in between. Germline lookup yields CDR1 SGHNT and CDR2 YYREEE (reference sequence). The CDR3 DNA follows: TGTGCCGCCTACCGGGGCGGGGACACTGAAGCTTTCTTT. Translated, it gives CAAYRGGDTEAFF.

Worth noting for this clone: Different DNA sequences within this sample yield the same CDR3. This chain joins TRBV7-3 and TRBJ2-2; D perhaps matches TRBD1 (5 bases). Germline V gives CDR1 SGHTA, CDR2 FQGTGA. V was shortened by 2 bases and J by 6 bases, with 7 bases between the two germline ends. CDR3 length: 13 amino acids. The CDR3 DNA sequence: TGTGCCAGCAGCTTAGGACAAGCCGGGGAGCTGTTTTTT. As protein: CASSLGQAGELFF.

The V and J genes are TRBV5-1 and TRBJ1-1; TRBD1 matches at 7 bases. The germline CDR1 and CDR2 sequences are SGHRS and YFSETQ. This CDR3 contains 13 residues. Trimming removed 4 bases from V and 11 bases from J; junction bases left unmatched: 11. The CDR3 DNA is TGCGCCAGCAGCGCGGGACAGCCCCCGGTCGCTTTCTTT. This encodes CASSAGQPPVAFF.

This clone has a handful of counts. The chain has TRBV5-6 and TRBJ1-2; D remains unclear. Trimming pared 4 bases from V and 7 bases from J, leaving 11 bases between. Germline V gives CDR1 SGHDT, CDR2 YYEEEE. The CDR3 length is 12 residues. CDR3 sequence: CASSPTGTGYTF. The CDR3 DNA is TGTGCCAGCAGCCCGACGGGCACTGGCTACACCTTC.

Only one count was recorded for this clone. A much more abundant neighbour one base away suggests this may be a read error. The chain has TRBV2 and TRBJ2-5, with D hard to call. This CDR3 region has 11 residues. CDR1 is SNHLY and CDR2 is FYNNEI in the germline V gene. V lost 5 bases, J lost 5 bases, and 6 bases lay in between. CDR3 bases: TGTGCCAGCAGTTTCGGTGAGACCCAGTACTTC. Amino acids: CASSFGETQYF. Supplemented by reference TRBV2 and TRBJ2-5, the full variable domain reads EPEVTQTPSHQVTQMGQEVILRCVPISNHLYFYWYRQILGQKVEFLVSFYNNEISEKSEIFDDQFSVERPDGSNFTLKIRSTKLEDSAMYFCASSFGETQYFGPGTRLLVL.

The chain uses TRBV28 and TRBJ1-2, with TRBD1 matching over 10 bases. V shed 6 bases and J 8 bases; nucleotides not matched to a gene: 9. This CDR3 contains 14 residues. Germline V gene sequence: CDR1 MDHEN, CDR2 SYDVKM. As DNA, the CDR3 is TGTGCCAGCAGGACCGACAGGGGGCTCGACGGCTACACCTTC. Translated, it gives CASRTDRGLDGYTF.

The rearrangement joins TRBV6-1 to TRBJ1-4; D not resolved. Germline CDR1 and CDR2: MNHNS and SASEGT. This CDR3 contains 13 residues. The germline V and J ends were trimmed by 6 bases and 8 bases, with 13 bases remaining between them. CDR3 sequence (DNA): TGTGCCAGCAGGCTGGTTGTCGGAGAAAAACTGTTTTTT. Translating it yields CASRLVVGEKLFF.

This clone was picked up a small number of times. The J gene is TRBJ2-7, the V gene TRBV4-2; TRBD2 aligns across 11 bases. CDR1 is LGHNA and CDR2 is YNFKEQ in the germline V gene. V dropped 6 bases and J dropped 4; count of bases not matched to a gene: 5. The CDR3 is made up of 14 amino acids. The CDR3 DNA is TGTGCCAGCAGTCTAGCGGGAGGAGATTACGAGCAGTACTTC. Translation gives CASSLAGGDYEQYF.

The V call is TRBV27, the J call TRBJ1-1; 7 bases map to TRBD1. Trimming took 4 bases from V and 11 from J; bases not matched to a gene: 16. CDR3 size: 15 residues. Germline V gives CDR1 MNHEY, CDR2 SMNVEV (reference sequence). CDR3 DNA: TGTGCCAGCAGTTCCTTCCAGCGGGACAGAATGAAGGCTTTCTTT. Translating it yields CASSSFQRDRMKAFF.

This clone appeared once. The rearrangement joins TRBV5-4 to TRBJ2-2, with D possibly TRBD2 on 6 matching bases. V lost 0 bases, J lost 1 base, and 7 bases lay in between. The germline CDR1 and CDR2 sequences are SGHNT and YYREEE (reference sequence). The length of the CDR3 is 15 residues. DNA of the CDR3: TGTGCCAGCAGCTTGGTTAGCGGGAACACCGGGGAGCTGTTTTTT. It codes for CASSLVSGNTGELFF.